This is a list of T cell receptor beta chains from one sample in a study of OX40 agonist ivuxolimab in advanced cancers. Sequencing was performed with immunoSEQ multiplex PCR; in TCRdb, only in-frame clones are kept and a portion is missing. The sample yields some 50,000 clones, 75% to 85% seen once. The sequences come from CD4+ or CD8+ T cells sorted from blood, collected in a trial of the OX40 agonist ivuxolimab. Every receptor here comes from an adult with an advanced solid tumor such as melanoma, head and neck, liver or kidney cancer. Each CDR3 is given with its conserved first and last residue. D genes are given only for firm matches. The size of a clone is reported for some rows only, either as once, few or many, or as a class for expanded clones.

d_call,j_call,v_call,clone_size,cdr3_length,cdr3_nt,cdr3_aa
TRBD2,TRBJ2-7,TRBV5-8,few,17,TGTGCCAGCAGCTTCTTGGTGGGGCTAGCGGACGGTTACGAGCAGTACTTC,CASSFLVGLADGYEQYF
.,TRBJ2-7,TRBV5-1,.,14,TGCGCCAGCAGCTTGCTCGGAATCTCCTACGAGCAGTACTTC,CASSLLGISYEQYF
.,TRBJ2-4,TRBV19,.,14,TGTGCCAGTAGTCCCGAAAGGGACAAAAACATTCAGTACTTC,CASSPERDKNIQYF
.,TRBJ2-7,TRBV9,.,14,TGTGCCAGCAGCGTAGCGGACAGTTTTTACGAGCAGTACTTC,CASSVADSFYEQYF
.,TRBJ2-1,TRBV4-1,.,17,TGCGCCAGCAGCCAAGCAGACGGCCGCTGGGGAGGAGATGAGCAGTTCTTC,CASSQADGRWGGDEQFF
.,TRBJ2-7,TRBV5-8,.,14,TGTGCCAGCAGCTCCTGGGGCCACCCCTACGAGCAGTACTTC,CASSSWGHPYEQYF
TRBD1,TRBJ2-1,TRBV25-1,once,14,TGTGCCAGTCCGCAGGGGGCACCCTACAATGAGCAGTTCTTC,CASPQGAPYNEQFF
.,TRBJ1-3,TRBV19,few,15,TGTGCCAGTAGCCTACAGGTGCACTCTGGAAACACCATATATTTT,CASSLQVHSGNTIYF
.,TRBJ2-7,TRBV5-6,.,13,TGTGCCAGCAGCTTGGGGCTCCGACAGGAGCAGTACTTC,CASSLGLRQEQYF
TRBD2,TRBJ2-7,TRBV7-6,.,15,TGTGCCAGCAGCCCGGGGACTAGCGGGACCTACGAGCAGTACTTC,CASSPGTSGTYEQYF
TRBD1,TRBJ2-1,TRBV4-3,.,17,TGCGCCAGCAGCCAAGATAGTGCCAGGGGGCCCTACAATGAGCAGTTCTTC,CASSQDSARGPYNEQFF
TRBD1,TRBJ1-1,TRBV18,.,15,TGTGCCAGCTCAGTAACCCGGACAGGGAACACTGAAGCTTTCTTT,CASSVTRTGNTEAFF
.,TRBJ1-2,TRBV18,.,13,TGTGCCAGCTCACCAAGACCTCGATATGGCTACACCTTC,CASSPRPRYGYTF
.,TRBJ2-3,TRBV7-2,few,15,TGTGCCAGCAGCTTACTAGCGTCTAGCACAGATACGCAGTATTTT,CASSLLASSTDTQYF
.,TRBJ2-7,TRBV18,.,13,TGTGCCAGCTCACCAGACAGCACCTACGAGCAGTACTTC,CASSPDSTYEQYF
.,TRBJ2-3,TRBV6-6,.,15,TGTGCCAGCACGGTCGTTAGCGGAAGCACAGATACGCAGTATTTT,CASTVVSGSTDTQYF
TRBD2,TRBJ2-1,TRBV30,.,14,TGTGCCTGGGGCAGCGGGGGGGCTAGAAATGAGCAGTTCTTC,CAWGSGGARNEQFF
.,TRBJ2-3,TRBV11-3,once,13,TGTGCCAGCAGCTCCCGGGGGACAGATACGCAGTATTTT,CASSSRGTDTQYF
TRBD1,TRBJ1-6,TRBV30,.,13,TGTGCCTGGACGGGACAGGGAAATTCACCCCTCCACTTT,CAWTGQGNSPLHF
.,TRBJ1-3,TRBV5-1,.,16,TGCGCCAGCAGCTTGGTGGGCAGAACTTATGGAAACACCATATATTTT,CASSLVGRTYGNTIYF
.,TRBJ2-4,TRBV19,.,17,TGTGCCAGTAGTATTGGTGCTCAGGGGTTCTCCAAAAACATTCAGTACTTC,CASSIGAQGFSKNIQYF
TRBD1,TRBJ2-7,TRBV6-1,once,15,TGTGCCAGCAGTGATGAGACAGGGGGCTCCTACGAGCAGTACTTC,CASSDETGGSYEQYF
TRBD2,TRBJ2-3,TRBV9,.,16,TGTGCCAGCAGCGCCCCCGAGGCGGGGGACACAGATACGCAGTATTTT,CASSAPEAGDTDTQYF
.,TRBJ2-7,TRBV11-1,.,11,TGTGCCAGCAGCTCCTTCTACGAGCAGTACTTC,CASSSFYEQYF
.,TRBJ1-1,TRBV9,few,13,TGTGCCAGCAGCGTAATCCCCGACACTGAAGCTTTCTTT,CASSVIPDTEAFF
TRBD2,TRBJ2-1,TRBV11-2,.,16,TGTGCCAGCAGCTTGGATACTAGCGGGACGAGAAATGAGCAGTTCTTC,CASSLDTSGTRNEQFF
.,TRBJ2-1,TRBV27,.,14,TGTGCCAGCAGGGGCGGGTATCCGAACAATGAGCAGTTCTTC,CASRGGYPNNEQFF
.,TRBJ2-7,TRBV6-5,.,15,TGTGCCAGCAGTCCACCCGCCTCGAGCTCCTACGAGCAGTACTTC,CASSPPASSSYEQYF
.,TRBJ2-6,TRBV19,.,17,TGTGCCAGTCTTAAGGTCCGCAGGGACTCTGGGGCCAACGTCCTGACTTTC,CASLKVRRDSGANVLTF
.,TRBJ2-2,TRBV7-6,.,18,TGTGCCAGCAGCTTAGCGCATGCTGGCGGCTCGAACACCGGGGAGCTGTTTTTT,CASSLAHAGGSNTGELFF
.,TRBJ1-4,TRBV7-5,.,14,TGTGCCAGCAGCTTTTGGCGGAATAATGAAAAACTGTTTTTT,CASSFWRNNEKLFF
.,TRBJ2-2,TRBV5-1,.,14,TGCGCCAGCAGCTTGGATGCCATGGGCGGGGAGCTGTTTTTT,CASSLDAMGGELFF
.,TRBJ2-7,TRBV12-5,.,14,TGTGCTAGTGGACGGGCGGCAGACGCCTACGAGCAGTACTTC,CASGRAADAYEQYF
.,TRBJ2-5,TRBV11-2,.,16,TGTGCCAGCAGCCCCGGGATCGTCGGCGTCCAAGAGACCCAGTACTTC,CASSPGIVGVQETQYF
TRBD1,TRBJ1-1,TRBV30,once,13,TGTGCCTGGAGAGCGGGACAGGGGTCGGTGGCTTTCTTT,CAWRAGQGSVAFF
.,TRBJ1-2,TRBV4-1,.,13,TGCGCCAGCAGCAAACCCTGGGGGAATGGCTACACCTTC,CASSKPWGNGYTF
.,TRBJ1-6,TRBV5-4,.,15,TGTGCCAGCAGCGCTAGAGACTCCTATAATTCACCCCTCCACTTT,CASSARDSYNSPLHF
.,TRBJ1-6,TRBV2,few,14,TGTGCCAGCAGGAGAGGGGACGGGAATTCACCCCTCCACTTT,CASRRGDGNSPLHF
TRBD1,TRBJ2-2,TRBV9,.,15,TGTGCCAGCAGCGTATCGACAGGGCATATCGGGGAGCTGTTTTTT,CASSVSTGHIGELFF
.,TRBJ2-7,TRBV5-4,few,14,TGTGCCAGCAGCTTGGCAGGCCGGGATACCGAGCAGTACTTC,CASSLAGRDTEQYF
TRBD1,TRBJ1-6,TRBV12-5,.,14,TGTGCTAGTGCCCGGGACAGTCTGTCTTTGGCCCTCCACTTT,CASARDSLSLALHF
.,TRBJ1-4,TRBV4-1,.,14,TGCGCCAGCAGCCAAGGACTCAGCAGCGAAAAACTGTTTTTT,CASSQGLSSEKLFF
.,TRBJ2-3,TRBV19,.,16,TGTGCCAGTAGTCCAGCTCGACGGGTCACTAGGGATACGCAGTATTTT,CASSPARRVTRDTQYF
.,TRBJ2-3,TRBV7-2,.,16,TGTGCCAGCAGCTCCGGGACCCGCCTTCGCACAGATACGCAGTATTTT,CASSSGTRLRTDTQYF
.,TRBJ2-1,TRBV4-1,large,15,TGCGCCAGCAGCGACTCAGGAGCAGTATACAATGAGCAGTTCTTC,CASSDSGAVYNEQFF
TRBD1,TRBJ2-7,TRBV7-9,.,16,TGTGCCAGCAGCCTCCGGCGACGGACAGGGGTGGGCGAGCAGTACTTC,CASSLRRRTGVGEQYF
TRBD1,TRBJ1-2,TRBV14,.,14,TGTGCCAGCAGCCATTCAGGGGGCTTCTATGGCTACACCTTC,CASSHSGGFYGYTF
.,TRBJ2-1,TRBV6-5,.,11,TGTGCCAGCAGTGGGGCGCCAGCCCAGTTCTTC,CASSGAPAQFF
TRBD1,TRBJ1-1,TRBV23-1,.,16,TGCGCCAGCAGTTCTCCGGGACAGGGAGAGGGGACTGAAGCTTTCTTT,CASSSPGQGEGTEAFF
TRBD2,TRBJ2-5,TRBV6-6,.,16,TGTGCCAGCAAACCGGGACTAGCGGGGGGGAGAGAGACCCAGTACTTC,CASKPGLAGGRETQYF
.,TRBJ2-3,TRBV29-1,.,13,TGCAGCGTTGTGACGGGGAGCACAGATACGCAGTATTTT,CSVVTGSTDTQYF
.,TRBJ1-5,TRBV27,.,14,TGTGCCAGCAGTTTAAACAGCCGCAATCAGCCCCAGCATTTT,CASSLNSRNQPQHF
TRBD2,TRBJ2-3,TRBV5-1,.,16,TGCGCCAGCAGCTTTACCCCTAGCGGGAGCACAGATACGCAGTATTTT,CASSFTPSGSTDTQYF
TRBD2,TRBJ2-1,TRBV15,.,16,TGTGCCACCAGCAGAGATCCCCGGGGGGGATACAATGAGCAGTTCTTC,CATSRDPRGGYNEQFF
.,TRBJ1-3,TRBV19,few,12,TGTGCCAGTAGTTACGACAGAAACACCATATATTTT,CASSYDRNTIYF
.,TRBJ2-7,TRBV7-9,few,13,TGTGCCAGCAGTCGGACAGTCTCCTACGAGCAGTACTTC,CASSRTVSYEQYF
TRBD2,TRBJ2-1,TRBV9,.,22,TGTGCCAGCAGCGTAGAAGGGGCGGGAGTTTTCGGCGGGAGGGCGGGGAAGAATGAGCAGTTCTTC,CASSVEGAGVFGGRAGKNEQFF
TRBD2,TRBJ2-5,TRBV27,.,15,TGTGCCAGCAGTGACCTAGCGGGGCTCGAAGAGACCCAGTACTTC,CASSDLAGLEETQYF
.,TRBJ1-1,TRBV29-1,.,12,TGCAGCGTTGGCCAGTTTGGCACTGAAGCTTTCTTT,CSVGQFGTEAFF